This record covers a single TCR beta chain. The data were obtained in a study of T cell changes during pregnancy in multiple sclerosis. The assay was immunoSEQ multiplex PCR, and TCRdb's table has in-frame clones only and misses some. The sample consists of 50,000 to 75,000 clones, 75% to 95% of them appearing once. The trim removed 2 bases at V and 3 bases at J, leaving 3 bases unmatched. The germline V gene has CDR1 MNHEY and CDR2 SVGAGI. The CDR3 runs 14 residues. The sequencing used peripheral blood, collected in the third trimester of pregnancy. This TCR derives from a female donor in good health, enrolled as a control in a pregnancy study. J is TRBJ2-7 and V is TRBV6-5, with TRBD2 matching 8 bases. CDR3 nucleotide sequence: TGTGCCAGCAGTTACGCTGGGACTAGCTACGAGCAGTACTTC. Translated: CASSYAGTSYEQYF.